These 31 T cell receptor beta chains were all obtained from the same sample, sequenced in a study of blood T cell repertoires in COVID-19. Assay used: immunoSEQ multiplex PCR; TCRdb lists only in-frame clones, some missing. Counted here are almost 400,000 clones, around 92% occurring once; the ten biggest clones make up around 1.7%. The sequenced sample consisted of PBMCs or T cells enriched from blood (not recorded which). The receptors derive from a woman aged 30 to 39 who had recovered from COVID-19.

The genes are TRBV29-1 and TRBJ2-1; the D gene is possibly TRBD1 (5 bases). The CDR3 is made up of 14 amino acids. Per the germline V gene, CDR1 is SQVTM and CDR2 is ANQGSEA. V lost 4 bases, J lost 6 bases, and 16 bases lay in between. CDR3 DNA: TGCAGCGTTGGCGGCAGGGATCTCCGCAATGAGCAGTTCTTC. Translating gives CSVGGRDLRNEQFF.

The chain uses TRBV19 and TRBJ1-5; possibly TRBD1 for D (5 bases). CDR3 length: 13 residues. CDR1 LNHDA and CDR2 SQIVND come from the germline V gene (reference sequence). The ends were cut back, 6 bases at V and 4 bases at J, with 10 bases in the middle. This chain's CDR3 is CASSDSVNQPQHF. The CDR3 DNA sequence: TGTGCCAGTAGCGACAGCGTTAATCAGCCCCAGCATTTT.

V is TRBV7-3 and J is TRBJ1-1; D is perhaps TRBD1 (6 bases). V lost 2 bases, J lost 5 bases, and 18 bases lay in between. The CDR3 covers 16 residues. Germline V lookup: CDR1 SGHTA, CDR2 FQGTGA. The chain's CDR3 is CASSLASGGQGTEAFF. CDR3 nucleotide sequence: TGTGCCAGCAGCTTAGCCTCCGGGGGGCAGGGGACTGAAGCTTTCTTT.

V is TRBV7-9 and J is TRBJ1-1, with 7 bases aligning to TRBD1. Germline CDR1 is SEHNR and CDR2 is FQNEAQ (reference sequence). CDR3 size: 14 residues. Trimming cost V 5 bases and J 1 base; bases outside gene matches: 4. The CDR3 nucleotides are TGTGCCAGCAGCATTGGACAGGCGAACACTGAAGCTTTCTTT. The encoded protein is CASSIGQANTEAFF.

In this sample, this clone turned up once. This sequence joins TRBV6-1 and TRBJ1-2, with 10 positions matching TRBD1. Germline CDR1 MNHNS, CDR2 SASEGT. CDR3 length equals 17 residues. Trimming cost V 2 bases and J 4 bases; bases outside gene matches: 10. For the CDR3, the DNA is TGTGCCAGCAGTGAATACGGGACAGGGGTAGCGGGCTATGGCTACACCTTC. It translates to CASSEYGTGVAGYGYTF.

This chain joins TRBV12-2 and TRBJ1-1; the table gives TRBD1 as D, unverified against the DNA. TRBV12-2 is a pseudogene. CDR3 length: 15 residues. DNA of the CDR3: TGTGCAAGTCGCTTTATGGGGACAGGGAACACTGAAGCTTTCTTT. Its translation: CASRFMGTGNTEAFF.

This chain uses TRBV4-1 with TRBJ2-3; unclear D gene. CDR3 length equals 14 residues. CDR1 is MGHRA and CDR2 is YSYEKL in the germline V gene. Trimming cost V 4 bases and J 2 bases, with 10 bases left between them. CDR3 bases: TGCGCCAGCAGCCCCAGGCACTTCACAGATACGCAGTATTTT. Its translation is CASSPRHFTDTQYF.

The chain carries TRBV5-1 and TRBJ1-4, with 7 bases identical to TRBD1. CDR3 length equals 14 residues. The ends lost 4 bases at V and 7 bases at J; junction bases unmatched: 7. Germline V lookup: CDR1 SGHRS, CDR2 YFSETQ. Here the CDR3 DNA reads TGCGCCAGCAGCCCAGGACAGGAGGCTGAAAAACTGTTTTTT. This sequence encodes CASSPGQEAEKLFF.

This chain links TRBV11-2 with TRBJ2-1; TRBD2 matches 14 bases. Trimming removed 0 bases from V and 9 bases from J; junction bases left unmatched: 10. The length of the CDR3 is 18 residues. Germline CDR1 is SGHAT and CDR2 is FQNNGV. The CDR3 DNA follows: TGTGCCAGCAGCTTAGAAAGACTAGCGGGAGGGCTTAGGGGTGAGCAGTTCTTC. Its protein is CASSLERLAGGLRGEQFF.

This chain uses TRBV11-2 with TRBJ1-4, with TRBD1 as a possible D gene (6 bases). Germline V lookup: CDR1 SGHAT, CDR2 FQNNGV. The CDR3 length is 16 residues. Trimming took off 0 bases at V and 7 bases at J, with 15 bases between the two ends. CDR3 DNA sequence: TGTGCCAGCAGCTTAGATGACGGCAGGGGCGGTGAAAAACTGTTTTTT. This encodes CASSLDDGRGGEKLFF.

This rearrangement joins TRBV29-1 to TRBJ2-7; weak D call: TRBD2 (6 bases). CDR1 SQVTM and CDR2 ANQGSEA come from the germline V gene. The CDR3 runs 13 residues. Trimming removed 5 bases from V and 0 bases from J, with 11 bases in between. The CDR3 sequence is CSVRAGYSYEQYF. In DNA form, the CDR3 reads TGCAGCGTTCGAGCGGGCTACTCCTACGAGCAGTACTTC.

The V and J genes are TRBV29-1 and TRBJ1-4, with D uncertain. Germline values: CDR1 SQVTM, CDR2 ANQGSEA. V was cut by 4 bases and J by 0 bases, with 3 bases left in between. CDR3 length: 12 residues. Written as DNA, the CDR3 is TGCAGCGTTGGAGCAACTAATGAAAAACTGTTTTTT. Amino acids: CSVGATNEKLFF.

As DNA, the CDR3 is TGTGCCAGCAGCCGTTTGGCAGGGGACACCGGGGAGCTGTTTTTT. This sequence encodes CASSRLAGDTGELFF. This chain uses TRBV6-5 with TRBJ2-2, with D perhaps TRBD1 (6 bases). Germline CDR1 and CDR2: MNHEY and SVGAGI. Trimming took 6 bases from V and 3 from J, leaving 14 bases between them. The length of the CDR3 is 15 residues.

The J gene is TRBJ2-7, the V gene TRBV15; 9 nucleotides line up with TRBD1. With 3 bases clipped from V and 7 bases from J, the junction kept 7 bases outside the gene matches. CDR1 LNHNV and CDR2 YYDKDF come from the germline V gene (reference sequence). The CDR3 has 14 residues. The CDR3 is CATSRNNGQGEQYF. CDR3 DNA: TGTGCCACCAGCAGGAATAACGGACAGGGGGAGCAGTACTTC.

The CDR3 nucleotides are TGTGCCAGTAGCGTGTACCAAGAGACCCAGTACTTC. Translation: CASSVYQETQYF. The chain employs TRBV19 and TRBJ2-5; D not resolved. The CDR3 consists of 12 residues. Germline CDR1 reads LNHDA; CDR2 reads SQIVND (reference sequence). The V gene lost 6 bases and the J gene lost 0 bases, with 5 bases spanning the gap.

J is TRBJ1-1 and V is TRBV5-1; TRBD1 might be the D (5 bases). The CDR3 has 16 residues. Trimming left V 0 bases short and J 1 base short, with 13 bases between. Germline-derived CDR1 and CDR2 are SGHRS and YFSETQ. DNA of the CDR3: TGCGCCAGCAGCTTGGCCGAAGGCAGGGAGAACACTGAAGCTTTCTTT. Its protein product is CASSLAEGRENTEAFF. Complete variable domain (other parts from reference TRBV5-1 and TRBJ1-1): KAGVTQTPRYLIKTRGQQVTLSCSPISGHRSVSWYQQTPGQGLQFLFEYFSETQRNKGNFPGRFSGRQFSNSRSEMNVSTLELGDSALYLCASSLAEGRENTEAFFGQGTRLTVV.

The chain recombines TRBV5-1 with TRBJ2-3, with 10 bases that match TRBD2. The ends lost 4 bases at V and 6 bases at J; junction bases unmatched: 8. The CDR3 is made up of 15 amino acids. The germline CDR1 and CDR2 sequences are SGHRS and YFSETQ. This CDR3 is CASSTTSGDGDTQYF. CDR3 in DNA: TGCGCCAGCAGCACAACTAGCGGGGACGGGGATACGCAGTATTTT.

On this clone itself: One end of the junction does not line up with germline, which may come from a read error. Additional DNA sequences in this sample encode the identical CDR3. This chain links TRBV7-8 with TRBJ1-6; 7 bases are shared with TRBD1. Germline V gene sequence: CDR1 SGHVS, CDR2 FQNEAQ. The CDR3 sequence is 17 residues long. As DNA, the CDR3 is TGTGCCAGCAGCTTAGAGTCGGGGACAGCCTATAATTCACCCCTTCACTTT. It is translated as CASSLESGTAYNSPLHF.

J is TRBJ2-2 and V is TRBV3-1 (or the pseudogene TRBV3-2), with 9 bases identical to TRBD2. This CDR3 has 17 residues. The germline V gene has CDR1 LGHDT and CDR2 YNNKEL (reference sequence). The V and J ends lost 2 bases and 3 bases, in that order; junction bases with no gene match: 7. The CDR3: CASSQSRAGGYTGELFF. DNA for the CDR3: TGTGCCAGCAGCCAAAGCAGGGCGGGAGGGTACACCGGGGAGCTGTTTTTT.

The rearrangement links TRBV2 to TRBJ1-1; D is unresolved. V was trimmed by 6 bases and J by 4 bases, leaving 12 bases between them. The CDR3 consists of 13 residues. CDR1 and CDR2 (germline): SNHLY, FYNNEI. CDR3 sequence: CASRAEASTEAFF. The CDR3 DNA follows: TGTGCCAGCAGGGCCGAGGCAAGCACTGAAGCTTTCTTT.

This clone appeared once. CDR3 bases: TGTGCCAGCAGTGACTATAAGCCTCCACCCCTCCACTTT. Its protein product is CASSDYKPPPLHF. The V call is TRBV6-4, the J call TRBJ1-6, with D unclear. Germline V gene sequence: CDR1 MRHNA, CDR2 SNTAGT. V was clipped by 1 base and J by 11 bases, with 9 bases between them. This CDR3 region has 13 residues.

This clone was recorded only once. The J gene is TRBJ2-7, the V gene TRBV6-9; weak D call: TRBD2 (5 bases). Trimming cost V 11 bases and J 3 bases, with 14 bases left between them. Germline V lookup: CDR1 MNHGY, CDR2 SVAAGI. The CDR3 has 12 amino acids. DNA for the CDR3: TGTGCCGTCTCCCCGGGAAACTACGAGCAGTACTTC. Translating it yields CAVSPGNYEQYF.

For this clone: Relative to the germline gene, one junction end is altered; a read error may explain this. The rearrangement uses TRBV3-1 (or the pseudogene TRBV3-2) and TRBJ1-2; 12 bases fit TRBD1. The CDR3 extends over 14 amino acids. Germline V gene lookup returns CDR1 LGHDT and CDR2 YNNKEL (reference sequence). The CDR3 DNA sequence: TGTGCCAGCAGCCAAGAGGGGACAGGGGGCTCAATTTTCTTC. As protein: CASSQEGTGGSIFF.

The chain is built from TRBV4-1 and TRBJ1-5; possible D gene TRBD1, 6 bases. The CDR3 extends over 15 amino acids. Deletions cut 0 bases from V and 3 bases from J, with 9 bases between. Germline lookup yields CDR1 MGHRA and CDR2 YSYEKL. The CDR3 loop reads CASSQEGGVNQPQHF. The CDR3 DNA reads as TGCGCCAGCAGCCAAGAAGGGGGTGTCAATCAGCCCCAGCATTTT.

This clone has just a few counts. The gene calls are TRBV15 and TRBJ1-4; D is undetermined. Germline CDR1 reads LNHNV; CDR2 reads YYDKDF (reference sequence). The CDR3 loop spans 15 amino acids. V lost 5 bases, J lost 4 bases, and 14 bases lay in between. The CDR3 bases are TGTGCCACCAGCCAGGTAGCGGGTCTTAATGAAAAACTGTTTTTT. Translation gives CATSQVAGLNEKLFF.

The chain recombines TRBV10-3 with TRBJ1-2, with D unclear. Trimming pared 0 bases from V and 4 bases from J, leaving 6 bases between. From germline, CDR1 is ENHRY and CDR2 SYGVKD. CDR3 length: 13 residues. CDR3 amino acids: CAISESSIYGYTF. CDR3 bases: TGTGCCATCAGTGAGTCGTCTATCTATGGCTACACCTTC.

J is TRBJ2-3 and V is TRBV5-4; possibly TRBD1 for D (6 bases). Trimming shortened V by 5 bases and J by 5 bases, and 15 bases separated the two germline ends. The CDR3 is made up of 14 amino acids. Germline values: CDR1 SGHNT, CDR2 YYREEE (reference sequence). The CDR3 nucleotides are TGTGCCAGCAGTCTATGGAACAGGGAAGATACGCAGTATTTT. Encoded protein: CASSLWNREDTQYF.

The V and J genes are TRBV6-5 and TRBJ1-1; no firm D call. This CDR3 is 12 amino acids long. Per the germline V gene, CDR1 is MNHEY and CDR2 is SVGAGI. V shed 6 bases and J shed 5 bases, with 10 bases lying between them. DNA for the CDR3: TGTGCCAGCAGGACGGGAAAGACTGAAGCTTTCTTT. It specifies CASRTGKTEAFF.

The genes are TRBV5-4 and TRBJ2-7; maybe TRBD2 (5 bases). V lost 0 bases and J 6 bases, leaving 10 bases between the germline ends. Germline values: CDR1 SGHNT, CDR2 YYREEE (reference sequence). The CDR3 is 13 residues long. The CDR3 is CASSLGELSEQYF. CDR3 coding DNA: TGTGCCAGCAGCTTGGGGGAGCTAAGCGAGCAGTACTTC.

CDR3 bases: TGTGCCAGCAGCTGGACTAGCGGGGATAATGAGCAGTTCTTC. Translated: CASSWTSGDNEQFF. The rearrangement joins TRBV7-6 to TRBJ2-1; 12 nucleotides align to TRBD2. V gave up 4 bases and J gave up 7 bases; unmatched junction bases: 2. Germline V gives CDR1 SGHVS, CDR2 FNYEAQ. This CDR3 contains 14 residues.

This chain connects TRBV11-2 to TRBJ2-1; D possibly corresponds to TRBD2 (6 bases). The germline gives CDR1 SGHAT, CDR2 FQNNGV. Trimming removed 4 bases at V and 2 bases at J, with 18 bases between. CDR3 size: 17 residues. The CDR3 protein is CASSYPPTGETYNEQFF. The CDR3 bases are TGTGCCAGCAGCTACCCCCCGACGGGAGAGACCTACAATGAGCAGTTCTTC.